This entry lists 10 T cell receptor beta chains sequenced from one sample in a study of blood T cell repertoires in COVID-19. Profiled with immunoSEQ multiplex PCR; TCRdb holds only in-frame clones, not every one. The sample has about 230,000 clones; more than 65% are singletons. The specimen sequenced was peripheral blood. The receptors were sampled from a man in his forties or fifties with active or convalescent COVID-19.

As for this clone: This sample also contains other DNA sequences that code for the same CDR3. The CDR3, as DNA: TGTGCCAGCAGCGTAGCTACAGGGGGCGCGGGCGACACTGAAGCTTTCTTT. Encoded protein: CASSVATGGAGDTEAFF. This sequence joins TRBV9 and TRBJ1-1; 9 positions agree with TRBD1. The CDR3 has 17 residues. Germline CDR1 is SGDLS and CDR2 is YYNGEE. J was trimmed by 3 bases and V by 0 bases; bases with no gene match: 9.

The chain carries TRBV30 and TRBJ2-7, with TRBD2 matching over 7 bases. The CDR3 is made up of 17 amino acids. The V gene's germline CDR1 is GTSNPN and CDR2 SVGIG (reference sequence). Unmatched junction bases numbered 16, after V lost 2 bases and J lost 3 bases. CDR3 protein: CAWSPPEGWGRDYEQYF. The CDR3 region has the DNA TGTGCCTGGAGTCCACCGGAGGGGTGGGGGAGGGACTACGAGCAGTACTTC.

A single count supports this clone. The CDR3 reads CASSSGGEREQYF. As DNA, the CDR3 is TGTGCCAGCTCATCAGGGGGCGAGCGCGAGCAGTACTTC. The gene calls are TRBV18 and TRBJ2-7; 8 positions match TRBD1. Losses at the gene ends were 5 bases for V and 6 bases for J; bases not matched to a gene: 6. The CDR3 contains 13 residues. Germline loops: CDR1 KGHSH, CDR2 LQKENI.

CDR3 in DNA: TGTGCCAGCAGTGAAATGGGGGGGAACTACGAGCAGTACTTC. Protein sequence: CASSEMGGNYEQYF. The chain combines TRBV6-1 with TRBJ2-7; 7 positions agree with TRBD2. The germline gives CDR1 MNHNS, CDR2 SASEGT. The CDR3 spans 14 residues. Unmatched junction bases numbered 4, after V lost 2 bases and J lost 3 bases.

The rearrangement joins TRBV4-1 to TRBJ2-3; 8 bases are a match to TRBD2. With V trimmed by 0 bases and J by 14 bases, 13 bases remained unmatched. The V gene's germline CDR1 is MGHRA and CDR2 YSYEKL. This CDR3 region has 15 residues. CDR3 amino acids: CASSQDYPGGLLRYF. Written as DNA, the CDR3 is TGCGCCAGCAGCCAAGATTATCCGGGGGGGCTTCTAAGGTATTTT.

This sequence joins TRBV19 and TRBJ1-1; D gene uncertain. Deletions cut 8 bases from V and 2 bases from J, with 12 bases between. The CDR3 covers 13 residues. In germline, CDR1 is LNHDA, CDR2 SQIVND (reference sequence). The CDR3 nucleotides are TGTGCCAGTGTCGGAGGGCGAAACACTGAAGCTTTCTTT. Translating gives CASVGGRNTEAFF. Filled out from reference TRBV19 and TRBJ1-1, the complete variable domain reads DGGITQSPKYLFRKEGQNVTLSCEQNLNHDAMYWYRQDPGQGLRLIYYSQIVNDFQKGDIAEGYSVSREKKESFPLTVTSAQKNPTAFYLCASVGGRNTEAFFGQGTRLTVV.

This chain joins TRBV3-1 (or the pseudogene TRBV3-2) and TRBJ2-3; 8 bases line up with TRBD2. The J segment lost 4 bases and the V segment lost 7 bases, leaving 7 bases of the junction unmatched. CDR3 length: 14 amino acids. In germline, CDR1 is LGHDT, CDR2 YNNKEL (reference sequence). Written as DNA, the CDR3 is TGTGCCAGCACCCAGGTCGGGAGGGCAGATACGCAGTATTTT. This encodes CASTQVGRADTQYF.

V gene TRBV2 combines with J gene TRBJ1-4, with TRBD1 matching over 9 bases. V dropped 7 bases and J dropped 8; count of bases not matched to a gene: 5. This CDR3 is built from 13 residues. Per germline, CDR1 SNHLY and CDR2 FYNNEI. In nucleotides, the CDR3 is TGTGCCAGCATGACAGGGGGAAGAGAAAAACTGTTTTTT. Its protein is CASMTGGREKLFF.

This chain uses TRBV18 with TRBJ1-5; D ambiguous. V lost 4 bases, J lost 1 base, and 11 bases lay in between. Germline V gene sequence: CDR1 KGHSH, CDR2 LQKENI. The CDR3 spans 15 residues. The CDR3 spells CASSLLETSNQPQHF. The CDR3 region has the DNA TGTGCCAGCTCACTCCTTGAGACAAGCAATCAGCCCCAGCATTTT.

This sequence joins TRBV5-4 and TRBJ2-4, with D possibly TRBD2 on 5 matching bases. There are 17 residues in the CDR3. Trimming cost V 4 bases and J 9 bases, with 26 bases left between them. The germline V gene has CDR1 SGHNT and CDR2 YYREEE (reference sequence). The CDR3 coding sequence is TGTGCCAGCAGCCACTATGGCGCGGGCCCGGAGACGAGCATTCAGTACTTC. Translation: CASSHYGAGPETSIQYF.